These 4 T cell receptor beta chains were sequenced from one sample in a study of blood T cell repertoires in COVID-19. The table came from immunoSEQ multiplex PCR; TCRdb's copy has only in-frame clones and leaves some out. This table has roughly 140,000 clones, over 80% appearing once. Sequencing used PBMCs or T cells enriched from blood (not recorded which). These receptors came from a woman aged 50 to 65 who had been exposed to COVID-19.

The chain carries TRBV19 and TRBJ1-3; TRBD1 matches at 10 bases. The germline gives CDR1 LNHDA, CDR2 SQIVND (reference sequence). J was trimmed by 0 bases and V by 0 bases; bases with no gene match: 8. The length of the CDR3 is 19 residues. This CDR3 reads CASSIDRRTGGFSGNTIYF. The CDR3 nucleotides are TGTGCCAGTAGTATAGATCGAAGGACAGGGGGATTCTCTGGAAACACCATATATTTT.

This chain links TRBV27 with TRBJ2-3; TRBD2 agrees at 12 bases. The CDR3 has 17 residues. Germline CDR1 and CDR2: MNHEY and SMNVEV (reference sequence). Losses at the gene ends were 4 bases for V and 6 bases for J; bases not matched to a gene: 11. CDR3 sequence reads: CASSSARLAGGYDTQYF. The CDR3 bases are TGTGCCAGCAGTTCCGCCAGGCTAGCGGGAGGGTACGATACGCAGTATTTT.

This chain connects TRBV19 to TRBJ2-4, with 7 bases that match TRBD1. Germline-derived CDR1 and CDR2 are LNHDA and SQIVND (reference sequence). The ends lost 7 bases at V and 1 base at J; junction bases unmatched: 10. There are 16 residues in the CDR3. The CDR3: CASTPRLQGAKNIQYF. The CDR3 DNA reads TGTGCCAGTACTCCCCGCCTACAGGGGGCCAAAAACATTCAGTACTTC.

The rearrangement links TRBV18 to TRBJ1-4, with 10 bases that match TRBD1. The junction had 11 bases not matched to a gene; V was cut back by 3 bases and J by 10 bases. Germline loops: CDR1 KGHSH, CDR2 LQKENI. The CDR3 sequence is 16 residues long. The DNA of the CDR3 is TGTGCCAGCTCACCTCGATCCGGGACAGGGGAAGGAAAACTGTTTTTT. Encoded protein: CASSPRSGTGEGKLFF.